The clone carrying this TCR beta chain was recorded only once. V dropped 0 bases and J dropped 5 bases, with 7 bases sitting between them. Germline V gene data show CDR1 as SEHNR and CDR2 as FQNEAQ (reference sequence). The CDR3 covers 13 residues. All enrollees were about 18 to 89 years old and from 20 to 30 US areas. Exposed volunteers were people who met a COVID-19 case within 2 weeks before study entry. Some clones are missing from TCRdb's copy, which holds only in-frame ones; the method was immunoSEQ multiplex PCR. Of some 290,000 clones in the sample, roughly 90% are singletons; the top ten hold about 4%. This sample is drawn from a study of blood T cell repertoires in COVID-19. Study context: Samples representing acute and convalescent COVID-19 were sourced from the United States, Italy and Spain. T cells, B-cell-depleted T cells, or PBMCs supplied cDNA or gDNA.

Sequencing was carried out using PBMCs or T cells enriched from blood (not recorded which). This clonotype was obtained from a woman aged 25 to 39 who had been exposed to COVID-19. The chain has TRBV7-9 and TRBJ1-1; D uncertain. This CDR3 reads CASSLALYTEAFF. The CDR3 DNA is TGTGCCAGCAGCTTAGCTTTGTATACTGAAGCTTTCTTT.